The 4 T cell receptor beta chains below all came from one sample that was sequenced in a study of cytomegalovirus exposure and HLA in healthy donors. PCR employed 60 Vbeta and 13 Jbeta primers. Only in-frame clones appear in the TCRdb table, and some are missing; sequencing was by immunoSEQ multiplex PCR. The sample records under 200,000 clones, around 80% being singletons. What was sequenced was PBMCs. The receptors shown here come from a woman aged 30 to 39 in good health and CMV-seropositive.

The CDR3, as DNA: TGTGCCAGCAGTGAAGACCTTACATTTCCGGGACAGGGGCATCGTGAAAAACTGTTTTTT. The encoded protein is CASSEDLTFPGQGHREKLFF. The chain joins TRBV6-1 to TRBJ1-4; 10 bases agree with TRBD1. V dropped 1 base and J dropped 7; count of bases not matched to a gene: 18. The CDR3 is 20 residues long. CDR1 and CDR2 from the germline V gene are MNHNS and SASEGT.

The CDR3 DNA is TGTGCCAGCAGTCCGTCGGGCACTGAAGCTTTCTTT. Translation: CASSPSGTEAFF. The chain couples TRBV28 to TRBJ1-1; D uncertain. This CDR3 has 12 residues. V was cut by 5 bases and J by 4 bases, with 8 bases left in between. CDR1 is MDHEN, CDR2 SYDVKM, per germline.

The chain links TRBV4-3 to TRBJ2-2; 9 nucleotides line up with TRBD1. V lost 4 bases, J lost 2 bases, and 11 bases stayed unmatched. Germline V lookup: CDR1 LGHNA, CDR2 YSLEER. CDR3 length: 18 residues. DNA of the CDR3: TGCGCCAGCAGCCTAAGTGGGGCCACAGGGGGCAACACCGGGGAGCTGTTTTTT. The encoded protein is CASSLSGATGGNTGELFF.

The V call is TRBV25-1, the J call TRBJ1-1, with TRBD1 matching 7 bases. The CDR3 runs to 14 residues. Per the germline V gene, CDR1 is MGHDK and CDR2 is SYGVNS. Unmatched junction bases numbered 7, after V lost 4 bases and J lost 5 bases. DNA of the CDR3: TGTGCCAGCAGTGCTAGTAGGGGGCGAACTGAAGCTTTCTTT. This sequence encodes CASSASRGRTEAFF.